The TCR beta chain described here comes from a study of T cell repertoires in ileal Crohn's disease. Whole-study findings and limits: Endoscopy was done a median roughly 7.1 months after surgery. High-frequency clones were more common in sorted CD8 than CD4 cells.

CDR3 length equals 15 residues. Trimming left V 3 bases short and J 1 base short, with 11 bases between. The germline CDR1 and CDR2 sequences are WNHNN and SYGVQD (reference sequence). Indicated time point: neoterminal ileum biopsy at postoperative endoscopy, about 6 months after surgery. This clone has just one count. Antigen unknown. Some clones are missing from TCRdb's copy, which holds only in-frame ones; the method was immunoSEQ multiplex PCR. This table has 12,000 or so clones, 60% to 80% appearing once. This receptor was taken from an adult with Crohn's disease. This chain links TRBV10-1 with TRBJ2-3; D is perhaps TRBD1 (6 bases). Sequencing was carried out using ileal tissue. The CDR3 DNA reads as TGCGCCAGCAGTGATTCCAGGGGCGGCACAGATACGCAGTATTTT. Translated, it gives CASSDSRGGTDTQYF.